A selection of T cell receptor beta chains follows, all from one sample in a study of OX40 agonist ivuxolimab in advanced cancers. Libraries were prepared by immunoSEQ multiplex PCR; TCRdb keeps only in-frame clonotypes and omits some of them. Altogether 100,000 or so clones are present, approximately 89% being singletons, with the ten largest covering about 0.49%. The specimen comprised CD4+ or CD8+ T cells sorted from blood, sampled in a trial of the OX40 agonist ivuxolimab. Receptors originate from an adult with an advanced solid tumor such as melanoma, head and neck, liver or kidney cancer. Both conserved end residues are part of each CDR3. D genes are given only for firm matches. For some rows the clone size is stated as once, few or many, or as a class when expanded; others skip it.

d_call	clone_size	v_call	j_call	cdr3_length	cdr3_nt	cdr3_aa
NA	NA	TRBV6-5	TRBJ2-7	14	TGTGCCAGCAGTCGGGACGGTTACACCTACGAGCAGTACTTC	CASSRDGYTYEQYF
TRBD2	NA	TRBV7-9	TRBJ2-3	15	TGTGCCAGTTACCTAGCGGGCCAAAGCACAGATACGCAGTATTTT	CASYLAGQSTDTQYF
NA	NA	TRBV7-9	TRBJ2-5	17	TGTGCCAGCAGCACCCAATTAGGGGGCCCCGGGGGAGAGACCCAGTACTTC	CASSTQLGGPGGETQYF
TRBD1	NA	TRBV28	TRBJ1-3	14	TGTGCCAGCACGGGACAGGGGGCTGGAAACACCATATATTTT	CASTGQGAGNTIYF
NA	NA	TRBV7-2	TRBJ2-2	15	TGTGCCAGCAGCTTAGATCCGGGAGTAGCCGGGGAGCTGTTTTTT	CASSLDPGVAGELFF
TRBD2	once	TRBV4-3	TRBJ2-1	15	TGCGCCAGCAGCCAAGAACCTAGCGGGCTCAATGAGCAGTTCTTC	CASSQEPSGLNEQFF
NA	NA	TRBV2	TRBJ2-5	12	TGTGCCAGCAGCAAGGGTAAAGAGACCCAGTACTTC	CASSKGKETQYF
NA	NA	TRBV19	TRBJ2-1	13	TGTGCCAGTAGGGGAGGGGGAAACAATGAGCAGTTCTTC	CASRGGGNNEQFF
NA	NA	TRBV19	TRBJ1-5	15	TGTGCCAGTAGTCTGTCCAGAAATATTTATCAGCCCCAGCATTTT	CASSLSRNIYQPQHF
TRBD1	NA	TRBV11-2	TRBJ1-1	11	TGTGCCAGCAGCTTGGGACAGTCGGCTTTCTTT	CASSLGQSAFF
NA	few	TRBV2	TRBJ2-6	13	TGTGCCAGCAGTACGGAGGGGGCCAACGTCCTGACTTTC	CASSTEGANVLTF
TRBD2	once	TRBV4-3	TRBJ2-5	16	TGCGCCAGCAGCCCTCGGGGTAGCGGGAGAGGAGAGACCCAGTACTTC	CASSPRGSGRGETQYF
NA	once	TRBV19	TRBJ1-5	14	TGTGCCAGTAGTATTGGAGGGGCTGATCAGCCCCAGCATTTT	CASSIGGADQPQHF
TRBD1	once	TRBV9	TRBJ2-2	16	TGTGCCAGCAGCGTAGCCTTGGGACAGGGGGCCGGGGAGCTGTTTTTT	CASSVALGQGAGELFF
NA	NA	TRBV19	TRBJ1-2	12	TGTGCCAGTAGGGAGGACGCTGGAAGCTACACCTTC	CASREDAGSYTF
NA	NA	TRBV18	TRBJ1-5	16	TGTGCCAGCTCACCGGGAAGAGGGGACACGGGACAGCCCCAGCATTTT	CASSPGRGDTGQPQHF
NA	NA	TRBV5-1	TRBJ2-7	15	TGCGCCAGCAGCTTTGGACCCCTCGGAGACTACGAGCAGTACTTC	CASSFGPLGDYEQYF
NA	NA	TRBV5-1	TRBJ2-1	14	TGCGCCAGCAGCTTGGTGGTATCGAGCAATGAGCAGTTCTTC	CASSLVVSSNEQFF
TRBD1	once	TRBV5-4	TRBJ2-6	19	TGTGCCAGCAGCTCCGGCCCGGGACAGGGTTTTTCTGGGGCCAACGTCCTGACTTTC	CASSSGPGQGFSGANVLTF
NA	NA	TRBV18	TRBJ1-1	14	TGTGCCAGCTCACCAGGTGGACAAAACACTGAAGCTTTCTTT	CASSPGGQNTEAFF
NA	NA	TRBV19	TRBJ1-1	15	TGTGCCAGTAGTATCGGGGACACCTTGAACACTGAAGCTTTCTTT	CASSIGDTLNTEAFF
TRBD1	NA	TRBV5-1	TRBJ2-5	12	TGCGCCAGCGGACAGGGGGGAGAGACCCAGTACTTC	CASGQGGETQYF
TRBD1	NA	TRBV28	TRBJ2-6	17	TGTGCCAGCAGTAGACAGGGCGGCGTCGCTGGGGCCAACGTCCTGACTTTC	CASSRQGGVAGANVLTF
TRBD2	NA	TRBV5-1	TRBJ2-3	15	TGCGCCAGCAGCTTAACTAGCGGGAGTACAGATACGCAGTATTTT	CASSLTSGSTDTQYF
NA	NA	TRBV19	TRBJ1-5	14	TGTGCCAGTAGTACGAGGGAGGGCAATCAGCCCCAGCATTTT	CASSTREGNQPQHF
NA	NA	TRBV5-1	TRBJ2-3	15	TGCGCCAGCAGCTTGCCTGCGACAGTGTCGGATACGCAGTATTTT	CASSLPATVSDTQYF
NA	NA	TRBV10-3	TRBJ2-7	12	TGTGCCATCAGTGAAGGAGTGAGGGAGCAGTACTTC	CAISEGVREQYF
TRBD2	NA	TRBV9	TRBJ2-1	20	TGTGCCAGCAGCTCGAGACCGGGACTAGGGCCATTACTCTCCTACAATGAGCAGTTCTTC	CASSSRPGLGPLLSYNEQFF
NA	NA	TRBV4-3	TRBJ2-2	15	TGCGCCAGCAGTCGTAGCGGAGAAAACACCGGGGAGCTGTTTTTT	CASSRSGENTGELFF
NA	few	TRBV28	TRBJ2-3	12	TGTGCCAGCAGTTTGAGCACAGATACGCAGTATTTT	CASSLSTDTQYF
NA	NA	TRBV4-1	TRBJ2-5	12	TGCGCCAGCAGCCAAGAAGGGCAGACCCAGTACTTC	CASSQEGQTQYF
TRBD2	NA	TRBV28	TRBJ2-7	14	TGTGCCAGCACCCCCGGCACTAGCGGGAGCGAGCAGTACTTC	CASTPGTSGSEQYF
TRBD2	NA	TRBV19	TRBJ2-5	15	TGTGCCAGTAGTATTGGCGGGAGGGCCATTGAGACCCAGTACTTC	CASSIGGRAIETQYF
TRBD2	NA	TRBV7-9	TRBJ2-7	17	TGTGCCCGGGACGGGGGGGTTCTTAGCGGGAGTTCCTACGAGCAGTACTTC	CARDGGVLSGSSYEQYF
TRBD1	NA	TRBV27	TRBJ1-1	16	TGTGCCAGCAGTTTTGGGACAGGGGGCCGGGGCACTGAAGCTTTCTTT	CASSFGTGGRGTEAFF
TRBD1	NA	TRBV19	TRBJ1-1	13	TGTGCCAGTACCCCGACAGGGGGGGCCGAAGCTTTCTTT	CASTPTGGAEAFF
TRBD1	NA	TRBV4-2	TRBJ2-3	16	TGTGCCAGCAGCCCTTTCGGACAGGGGGCATCGGATACGCAGTATTTT	CASSPFGQGASDTQYF
TRBD2	NA	TRBV6-5	TRBJ2-7	15	TGTGCCAGCAGTTACTCCCCGGGACTAGCGGTCGAGCAGTACTTC	CASSYSPGLAVEQYF
TRBD2	once	TRBV2	TRBJ2-1	16	TGTGCCAGCATCCCGATAGCGGGGGGGGGCTACAATGAGCAGTTCTTC	CASIPIAGGGYNEQFF
TRBD2	NA	TRBV15	TRBJ2-3	16	TGTGCCACCAGCAGAGCAAAGCGGGGAAAGGCAGATACGCAGTATTTT	CATSRAKRGKADTQYF
TRBD2	NA	TRBV18	TRBJ2-5	14	TGTGCCAGCTCACCAATGGGAGGGGAAGAGACCCAGTACTTC	CASSPMGGEETQYF
NA	NA	TRBV5-4	TRBJ2-3	13	TGTGCCAGCAGCCCGGATGGAGGGGATACGCAGTATTTT	CASSPDGGDTQYF
NA	NA	TRBV4-3	TRBJ2-7	19	TGCGCCAGCAGCCCCCACACCAGTATTAGACAGGAGTGGCCCTACGAGCAGTACTTC	CASSPHTSIRQEWPYEQYF
NA	NA	TRBV28	TRBJ1-1	11	TGTGCCAGCATGTTGAACACTGAAGCTTTCTTT	CASMLNTEAFF
TRBD1	NA	TRBV10-3	TRBJ1-2	14	TGTGCCATCAGTGAGTCGACAGGGGTAGGCGGCTACACCTTC	CAISESTGVGGYTF
NA	NA	TRBV28	TRBJ1-1	14	TGTGCCAGCAGCCTCACGGCCGGCGGATTTAAGGCTTTCTTT	CASSLTAGGFKAFF
TRBD1	NA	TRBV19	TRBJ2-7	15	TGTGCCAGTATGAGTTCTGGGACAGGGGGAAAGGGGCAGTACTTC	CASMSSGTGGKGQYF
NA	NA	TRBV7-9	TRBJ1-2	14	TGTGCCAGCAGCCCCATGGTGGAGTCTAATGGCTACACCTTC	CASSPMVESNGYTF
NA	NA	TRBV16	TRBJ1-5	15	TGTGCCAGCAAATCCCAGGGAGCACAAAATCAGCCCCAGCATTTT	CASKSQGAQNQPQHF
NA	NA	TRBV7-2	TRBJ2-1	16	TGTGCCAGCAGCCCCCAGCCGGGGGATCGGCTCAATGAGCAGTTCTTC	CASSPQPGDRLNEQFF
TRBD2	NA	TRBV7-9	TRBJ2-7	14	TGTGCCAGCAGCTCAAGCGGGAGAGCCTACGAGCAGTACTTC	CASSSSGRAYEQYF
TRBD2	NA	TRBV12-5	TRBJ2-7	14	TGTGCTAGTGGTTTAAGCGGGAGGGGCTACGAGCAGTACTTC	CASGLSGRGYEQYF
TRBD2	few	TRBV18	TRBJ2-1	15	TGTGCCAGCTCAAGGGGGGGACTAGCGGGAGACGAGCAGTTCTTC	CASSRGGLAGDEQFF
TRBD1	NA	TRBV28	TRBJ1-3	15	TGTGCCAGCAGTCGAGGGGGCGCAGGGGGAAACACCATATATTTT	CASSRGGAGGNTIYF
TRBD1	NA	TRBV2	TRBJ1-1	12	TGTGCCAGCAGGCAGGACAGGGGCGACCTATTCTTT	CASRQDRGDLFF
TRBD1	NA	TRBV6-5	TRBJ1-1	12	TGTGCCAGCAGAGGGACAGGGCTGTCCGCTTTCTTT	CASRGTGLSAFF
NA	NA	TRBV5-1	TRBJ2-1	16	TGCGCCAGCAGCCTTCAGTCACTTAACTCCTACAATGAGCAGTTCTTC	CASSLQSLNSYNEQFF
NA	NA	TRBV18	TRBJ2-7	14	TGTGCCAGCTCACCACTCCAGGGATGGGGGGAGCAGTACTTC	CASSPLQGWGEQYF